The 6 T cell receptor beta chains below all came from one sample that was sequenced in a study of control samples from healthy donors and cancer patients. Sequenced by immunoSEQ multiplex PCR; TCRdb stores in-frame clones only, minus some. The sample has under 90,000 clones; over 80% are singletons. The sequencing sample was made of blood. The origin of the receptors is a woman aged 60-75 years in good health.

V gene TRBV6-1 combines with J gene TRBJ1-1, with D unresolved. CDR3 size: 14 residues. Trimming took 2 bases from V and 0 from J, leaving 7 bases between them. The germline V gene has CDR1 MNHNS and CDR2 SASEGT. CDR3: CASSEYPLNTEAFF. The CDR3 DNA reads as TGTGCCAGCAGTGAATACCCGCTGAACACTGAAGCTTTCTTT.

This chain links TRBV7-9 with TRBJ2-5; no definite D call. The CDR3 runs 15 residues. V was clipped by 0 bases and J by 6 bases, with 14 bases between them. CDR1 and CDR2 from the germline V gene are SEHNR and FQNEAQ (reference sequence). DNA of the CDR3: TGTGCCAGCAGCTTAGCGGGGTCGGGCCCAAAGACCCAGTACTTC. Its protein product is CASSLAGSGPKTQYF.

The CDR3 here is CASSLSSGAAYEQYF. CDR3 bases: TGTGCCAGCAGTTTATCCTCGGGCGCAGCCTACGAGCAGTACTTC. The rearrangement links TRBV28 to TRBJ2-7, with D hard to call. V gave up 1 base and J gave up 2 bases, with 12 bases separating them. Germline V gene sequence: CDR1 MDHEN, CDR2 SYDVKM. The CDR3 contains 15 residues.

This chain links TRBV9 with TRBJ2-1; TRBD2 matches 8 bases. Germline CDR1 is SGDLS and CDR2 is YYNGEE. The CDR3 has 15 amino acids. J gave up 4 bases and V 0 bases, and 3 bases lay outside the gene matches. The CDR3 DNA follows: TGTGCCAGCAGCGTAGGCTCGGGAGGGTACAATGAGCAGTTCTTC. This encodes CASSVGSGGYNEQFF.

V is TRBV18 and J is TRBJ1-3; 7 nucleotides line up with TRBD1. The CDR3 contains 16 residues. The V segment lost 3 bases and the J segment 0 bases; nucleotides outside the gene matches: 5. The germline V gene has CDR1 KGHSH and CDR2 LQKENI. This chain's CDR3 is CASSPPGTASGNTIYF. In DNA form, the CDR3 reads TGTGCCAGCTCACCCCCCGGGACAGCCTCTGGAAACACCATATATTTT. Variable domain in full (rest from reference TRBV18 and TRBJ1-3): NAGVMQNPRHLVRRRGQEARLRCSPMKGHSHVYWYRQLPEEGLKFMVYLQKENIIDESGMPKERFSAEFPKEGPSILRIQQVVRGDSAAYFCASSPPGTASGNTIYFGEGSWLTVV.

DNA for the CDR3: TGTGCCAGCAGTAGACTGCCGGGATTCGATGTGTACGAGCAGTACTTC. It specifies CASSRLPGFDVYEQYF. The gene calls are TRBV21-1 and TRBJ2-7; the table names TRBD2, a call not compared with the DNA. TRBV21-1 is a listed pseudogene. The CDR3 spans 16 residues.